This entry concerns a single T cell receptor beta chain. Antigen: not known. TCRdb's table, derived via immunoSEQ multiplex PCR, lists solely in-frame clones and lacks some. The sample lists 35,000 to 40,000 clones, about three fifths seen once, with about 15% in the top ten. This record belongs to a study of vaccination effects on CD4 cells after COVID-19. Study findings and constraints: Healthy vaccinees' vaccine-induced clones included only 1 of 255 that recognized common cold coronaviruses.

Before any sequencing was done, the ViraFEST assay used viral peptide pools to expand antigen-specific CD4+ T cells. CD4+ T cells were isolated after around 10 days of culture. Absence of prior SARS-CoV-2 infection characterized the vaccine recipients, who showed negative nucleocapsid antibodies. With roughly 9.5 ug/ml peptides and 10 IU/ml IL-2, 2 million or so PBMC per well were cultured. In the cultures, half the medium was exchanged for IL-2 medium on days 3 and 7. This clonotype originated in a human donor who received a COVID-19 vaccine. Source: CD4+ T cells from PBMCs cultured with HCoV-OC43 spike peptides, taken before COVID-19 vaccination. Specified subset: HCoV-OC43 spike overlapping peptide pool stimulation.

For the CDR3, the DNA is TGTGCCAGCAGTTACCAGGGGGGGTGGGAGACCCAGTACTTC. It specifies CASSYQGGWETQYF. The chain carries TRBV6-5 and TRBJ2-5, with D perhaps TRBD1 or TRBD2 (7 bases each). This CDR3 is 14 amino acids long. The V end was cut by 2 bases, the J end by 5 bases, with 12 bases between. In germline, CDR1 is MNHEY, CDR2 SVGAGI.